Listed below are T cell receptor beta chains from one sample, sequenced in a study of blood T cell repertoires in COVID-19. The data were produced by immunoSEQ multiplex PCR, yet TCRdb's version contains in-frame clones alone and is incomplete. In the table there are about 170,000 clones, approximately 92% of which are singletons. The specimen sequenced was peripheral blood. The receptors come from a man aged 25 to 40 with COVID-19, enrolled during active disease. Each CDR3 is given with its conserved first and last residue. Fields, in order: J gene, V gene, D gene, clone size, CDR3 protein, CDR3 DNA. A D gene is named only where the DNA matches it firmly. The size field is filled for only some rows; it gives once, few, many or a size class.

j_gene: TRBJ1-5; v_gene: TRBV6-5; d_gene: -; abundance: -; CDR3aa: CASSYGGGSNQPQHF; CDR3nt: TGTGCCAGCAGTTACGGGGGAGGGAGCAATCAGCCCCAGCATTTT
j_gene: TRBJ1-2; v_gene: TRBV4-3; d_gene: TRBD1; abundance: -; CDR3aa: CASSHATGGAGYGYTF; CDR3nt: TGCGCCAGCAGCCATGCAACAGGGGGCGCTGGGTATGGCTACACCTTC
j_gene: TRBJ1-5; v_gene: TRBV6-6; d_gene: TRBD1; abundance: -; CDR3aa: CASSYWGQGNQPQHF; CDR3nt: TGTGCCAGCAGTTACTGGGGACAGGGAAATCAGCCCCAGCATTTT
j_gene: TRBJ2-7; v_gene: TRBV4-3; d_gene: -; abundance: -; CDR3aa: CASSQDRGSGEQYF; CDR3nt: TGCGCCAGCAGCCAAGATCGGGGAAGTGGCGAGCAGTACTTC
j_gene: TRBJ1-1; v_gene: TRBV29-1; d_gene: TRBD1; abundance: -; CDR3aa: CSVRRTGGGNTEAFF; CDR3nt: TGCAGCGTCCGCCGAACAGGGGGCGGGAACACTGAAGCTTTCTTT
j_gene: TRBJ2-7; v_gene: TRBV12-3/TRBV12-4; d_gene: -; abundance: -; CDR3aa: CASSPGLSYEQYF; CDR3nt: TGTGCCAGCAGCCCTGGCCTCTCCTACGAGCAGTACTTC
j_gene: TRBJ2-7; v_gene: TRBV18; d_gene: TRBD1; abundance: -; CDR3aa: CASSPPTGEDEQYF; CDR3nt: TGTGCCAGCTCACCACCGACAGGGGAGGACGAGCAGTACTTC
j_gene: TRBJ2-3; v_gene: TRBV6-5; d_gene: -; abundance: few; CDR3aa: CASSSYQSPSFF; CDR3nt: TGTGCCAGCAGTTCCTATCAAAGTCCATCTTTTTTT
j_gene: TRBJ2-1; v_gene: TRBV6-6; d_gene: TRBD1; abundance: -; CDR3aa: CASSYPTGTYNEQFF; CDR3nt: TGTGCCAGCAGTTACCCGACAGGGACATACAATGAGCAGTTCTTC
j_gene: TRBJ2-3; v_gene: TRBV3-1/TRBV3-2; d_gene: -; abundance: -; CDR3aa: CASSAGSSTDTQYF; CDR3nt: TGTGCCAGCAGCGCAGGATCTAGCACAGATACGCAGTATTTT